The 11 T cell receptor beta chains below all came from one sample that was sequenced in a study of regulatory T cells in long-lasting Graves disease (TCRdb year 2021). Libraries came from multiplex PCR. Sequencing was carried out with an Illumina HiSeq 4000. To build TCR beta libraries, CDR3 regions were amplified by Arm-PCR using iRepertoire HTBI primers. TCRdb applied fastp at Q25 and MiXCR to the public reads, then kept only in-frame beta chains. Identical CDR3 protein sequences are pooled into one entry, listed with their most common genes and DNA. In this sample the table shows 540,000 or so distinct CDR3 sequences, about 13% of which occur a single time. Roughly 10% of the sample is taken by the ten largest. The time point label of this sample denotes: newly diagnosed GD, antithyroid drugs for less than 3 months. For both TCR sequencing and RNA sequencing, RNA was extracted from PBMCs using TRIzol.

These records were also assigned to another study, of T cells in Graves' hyperthyroidism and ophthalmopathy.

Sample: peripheral blood mononuclear cells (PBMCs), taken at new diagnosis, from a patient treated with antithyroid drugs. These receptors were collected from a man aged 30-40 years with Graves disease. Donor details come from another sample of the same person, matched by shared clones.

This clonotype was recorded many times. This rearrangement joins TRBV12-3 or TRBV12-4 to TRBJ1-3, with 7 positions matching TRBD1. With 9 bases clipped from V and 0 bases from J, the junction kept 8 bases outside the gene matches. CDR3 length equals 15 residues. The CDR3 is CASGLDRASGNTIYF. DNA for the CDR3: TGTGCCAGTGGGTTAGACAGGGCCTCTGGAAACACCATATATTTT.

There are many counts of this clonotype. This chain connects TRBV20-1 to TRBJ2-1; weak D call: TRBD2 (6 bases). Germline CDR1 reads DFQATT; CDR2 reads SNEGSKA (reference sequence). Deletions cut 5 bases from V and 8 bases from J, with 13 bases between. CDR3 length: 12 residues. The CDR3 DNA reads TGCAGTGCTCCCCTGACTAGTGATGAGCAGTTCTTC. Translation gives CSAPLTSDEQFF.

This clonotype was found many times. This chain joins TRBV14 and TRBJ2-6; no definite D call. CDR1 and CDR2 from the germline V gene are SGHDN and FVKESK. Trimming removed 1 base at V and 4 bases at J, with 5 bases between. The CDR3 has 14 residues. CDR3 sequence reads: CASSQVGGANVLTF. In nucleotides, the CDR3 is TGTGCCAGCAGCCAAGTTGGCGGGGCCAACGTCCTGACTTTC.

At least ten counts were recorded for this clonotype. The chain is built from TRBV29-1 and TRBJ2-7, with 10 bases identical to TRBD2. Per the germline V gene, CDR1 is SQVTM and CDR2 is ANQGSEA. The CDR3 loop spans 13 amino acids. V was pared by 6 bases and J by 3 bases, with 5 bases of the junction left unmatched. CDR3 protein: CSVGGLAVYEQYF. Written as DNA, the CDR3 is TGCAGCGTCGGCGGACTAGCGGTCTACGAGCAGTACTTC.

The chain couples TRBV5-4 to TRBJ2-3; D gene uncertain. V was clipped by 6 bases and J by 4 bases, with 18 bases between them. The CDR3 consists of 15 residues. Germline CDR1 SGHNT, CDR2 YYREEE (reference sequence). For the CDR3, the DNA is TGTGCCAGCAACACCTTAACTCGCGGATCAGATACGCAGTATTTT. Translation gives CASNTLTRGSDTQYF. The full variable domain, rest sourced from reference TRBV5-4 and TRBJ2-3, is ETGVTQSPTHLIKTRGQQVTLRCSSQSGHNTVSWYQQALGQGPQFIFQYYREEENGRGNFPPRFSGLQFPNYSSELNVNALELDDSALYLCASNTLTRGSDTQYFGPGTRLTVL.

Ten or more counts support this clonotype. The genes are TRBV7-2 and TRBJ2-1; 9 bases are a match to TRBD2. Germline V gives CDR1 SGHTA, CDR2 FQGNSA. The CDR3 sequence is 17 residues long. V lost 3 bases and J lost 3; bases outside the gene matches: 9. CDR3 coding DNA: TGTGCCAGCAGCTTCCTACTGGTAGCGGGAGTCTACAATGAGCAGTTCTTC. It yields the protein CASSFLLVAGVYNEQFF.

The sample holds many counts of this clonotype. J is TRBJ1-1 and V is TRBV29-1; tentatively, D is TRBD1 (5 bases). V was trimmed by 7 bases and J by 5 bases, leaving 23 bases between them. Germline V gene sequence: CDR1 SQVTM, CDR2 ANQGSEA. The CDR3 runs to 15 residues. The DNA of the CDR3 is TGCAGCGGAGTTAAAGGGATGACAGACGGGACTGAAGCTTTCTTT. Protein: CSGVKGMTDGTEAFF.

For this clonotype: Given a far larger clone just one base away, this is likely a sequencing read error. The chain joins TRBV6-9 to TRBJ2-7; D could derive from TRBD1 or TRBD2 (5 bases each). CDR3 length: 16 amino acids. CDR1 MNHGY and CDR2 SVAAGI come from the germline V gene. Trimming stripped 4 bases from V and 3 bases from J, with 19 bases between. CDR3 in DNA: TGTGCCAGCAGTTTGTATTTTGGGAGAGGGGTCTACGAGCAGTACTTC. Translation gives CASSLYFGRGVYEQYF.

The V gene is TRBV3-1, the J gene TRBJ2-1; D gene ambiguous. The CDR3 is made up of 13 amino acids. Germline CDR1 reads LGHDT; CDR2 reads YNNKEL (reference sequence). Trimming pared 4 bases from V and 13 bases from J, leaving 17 bases between. CDR3 DNA sequence: TGTGCCAGCAGCCCCCTGGCCCACCTTCAACAGTTCTTC. It codes for CASSPLAHLQQFF.

This clonotype has only a few counts. V and J are TRBV7-9 and TRBJ2-2, with 8 bases identical to TRBD2. Germline V gene data show CDR1 as SEHNR and CDR2 as FQNEAQ (reference sequence). This CDR3 is built from 16 residues. Trimming removed 5 bases from V and 3 bases from J; junction bases left unmatched: 8. CDR3 amino acids: CASSSSGTRDTGELFF. Written as DNA, the CDR3 is TGTGCCAGCAGCAGTTCTGGGACTAGAGACACCGGGGAGCTGTTTTTT. Full variable domain (remainder filled in from reference TRBV7-9 and TRBJ2-2): DTGVSQNPRHKITKRGQNVTFRCDPISEHNRLYWYRQTLGQGPEFLTYFQNEAQLEKSRLLSDRFSAERPKGSFSTLEIQRTEQGDSAMYLCASSSSGTRDTGELFFGEGSRLTVL.

This clonotype was detected only a few times. The chain carries TRBV20-1 and TRBJ2-1; 9 bases line up with TRBD2. Trimming at V came to 5 bases and at J to 6 bases, leaving 8 bases not matched to a gene. CDR1 and CDR2 (germline): DFQATT, SNEGSKA (reference sequence). The CDR3 loop spans 14 amino acids. CDR3 nucleotide sequence: TGCAGTGCTCCGCCGGGACTAGCAGTCAATGAGCAGTTCTTC. As protein: CSAPPGLAVNEQFF.